This TCR beta chain was captured in a study of blood T cell repertoires in COVID-19. Study background: The study drew acute and convalescent COVID-19 samples from the United States, Italy and Spain.

Trimming removed 1 base from V and 7 bases from J; junction bases left unmatched: 12. CDR1 LGHDT and CDR2 YNNKEL come from the germline V gene (reference sequence). The CDR3 totals 17 residues. The table came from immunoSEQ multiplex PCR; TCRdb's copy has only in-frame clones and leaves some out. The data hold roughly 250,000 clones, with around 83% observed a single time. Specimen: peripheral blood. The rearrangement links TRBV3-1 (or the pseudogene TRBV3-2) to TRBJ1-4; 7 bases are a match to TRBD1. This TCR was sampled from a woman older than 75 with acute or convalescent COVID-19. The CDR3 DNA sequence: TGTGCCAGCAGCCAAGCCAGGGGGGCGACAGTCGTTGAAAAACTGTTTTTT. Translating gives CASSQARGATVVEKLFF.